This entry is about one T cell receptor (beta chain). Antigen: not known. CDR3 size: 14 residues. V was shortened by 2 bases and J by 2 bases, with 8 bases between the two germline ends. Germline loops: CDR1 MNHEY, CDR2 SMNVEV (reference sequence). This record comes from a study of cytomegalovirus exposure and HLA in healthy donors. Study at large: Across roughly 400 genotyped donors, just over 80% landed in the Caucasian-associated ancestry cluster.

The PCR had 60 Vbeta and 13 Jbeta primers. This table comes from immunoSEQ multiplex PCR, and its TCRdb copy is limited to in-frame clones, with some not included. The sample shows about 170,000 clones, 62% of them seen only once. Broader study findings: Reportedly, cytomegalovirus status was diagnosed with high sensitivity and specificity. In an earlier analysis, about 87% or about 30%: the productive usage of most TCR beta V segments. It was reported that TCR beta sequences correctly inferred the HLA-A and HLA-B alleles for most subjects.

The gene calls are TRBV27 and TRBJ2-3; no clear D gene. The clonotype originates from a man aged 35 to 55 in good health and CMV-seronegative. Source material: PBMCs. The CDR3 spells CASSLGPFTDTQYF. The CDR3 DNA sequence: TGTGCCAGCAGTTTAGGGCCATTCACAGATACGCAGTATTTT.